This TCR beta chain was captured by sequencing in a study of CD8 T cells in ankylosing spondylitis. TCRdb reanalysed the 5' RACE reads using MiXCR and keeps one entry per CDR3 protein. The sample lists approximately 240,000 distinct CDR3 sequences, roughly a quarter seen once, with 0.61% in the top ten. This clonotype came up a few times. What it binds is not known. General study results and limits: A TCR beta motif made of fewer than ten highly homologous variants seemed typical of ankylosing spondylitis blood. Disease-linked clones proved CD8+ and comparatively uncommon in peripheral blood. Reactive arthritis synovial fluid and blood were previously reported to contain some motif variants.

The sample comprised blood, either unsorted or a sorted T cell fraction (not recorded which). This TCR was sampled from a male donor with ankylosing spondylitis or in good health (not recorded which).

The CDR3 loop reads CASSPPPFERYEQYF. CDR3 nucleotide sequence: TGTGCCAGCAGCCCCCCCCCGTTTGAACGCTACGAGCAGTACTTC. The chain employs TRBV5-6 and TRBJ2-7, with D unclear. Trimming left V 4 bases short and J 3 bases short, with 17 bases between. The CDR3 loop spans 15 amino acids. Germline values: CDR1 SGHDT, CDR2 YYEEEE.